This is a list of T cell receptor beta chains from one sample in a study of blood T cell repertoires in COVID-19. Assay: immunoSEQ multiplex PCR; the TCRdb copy retains only in-frame clones and omits some. The sample carries around 260,000 clones, around 88% recorded once. Sequencing used peripheral blood. The receptors were gathered from a man aged 25 to 45 with acute or convalescent COVID-19. CDR3s include the opening cysteine and the closing phenylalanine or tryptophan. The D gene is left open where the match is weak. Not every row has a clone size; where given, it reads once, few, many or a size class.

size: NA; J: TRBJ2-7; V: TRBV10-3; length: 16; D: TRBD2; CDR3: CATLRPSTSGVNEQYF; DNA: TGTGCCACACTTCGACCTAGCACTAGCGGGGTCAACGAGCAGTACTTC
size: NA; J: TRBJ2-2; V: TRBV18; length: 16; D: NA; CDR3: CASSPVAGMNTGELFF; DNA: TGTGCCAGCTCACCCGTTGCGGGGATGAACACCGGGGAGCTGTTTTTT
size: once; J: TRBJ1-2; V: TRBV2; length: 14; D: NA; CDR3: CASSLTWPPHGYTF; DNA: TGTGCCAGCAGTCTGACATGGCCGCCTCATGGCTACACCTTC
size: NA; J: TRBJ1-4; V: TRBV6-5; length: 14; D: NA; CDR3: CASRDRTTNEKLFF; DNA: TGTGCCAGCAGGGACAGAACAACTAATGAAAAACTGTTTTTT
size: NA; J: TRBJ2-3; V: TRBV4-2; length: 17; D: NA; CDR3: CASSQVSSGWETDTQYF; DNA: TGTGCCAGCAGCCAAGTATCGTCCGGGTGGGAGACAGATACGCAGTATTTT
size: NA; J: TRBJ1-5; V: TRBV6-6; length: 14; D: NA; CDR3: CASRDGGSNQPQHF; DNA: TGTGCCAGCAGAGATGGCGGGAGCAATCAGCCCCAGCATTTT
size: NA; J: TRBJ1-2; V: TRBV6-6; length: 14; D: NA; CDR3: CASREDRLNYGYTF; DNA: TGTGCCAGCAGGGAAGACAGGCTAAACTATGGCTACACCTTC
size: NA; J: TRBJ1-6; V: TRBV5-1; length: 20; D: TRBD1; CDR3: CASSSLGHRDRGRDNSPLHF; DNA: TGCGCCAGCAGCTCACTCGGCCACCGGGACAGGGGGCGGGATAATTCACCCCTCCACTTT
size: once; J: TRBJ1-1; V: TRBV18; length: 14; D: TRBD1; CDR3: CASSPIDRGTEAFF; DNA: TGTGCCAGCTCACCGATAGACAGGGGCACTGAAGCTTTCTTT
size: NA; J: TRBJ2-1; V: TRBV10-1; length: 17; D: TRBD1; CDR3: CASLPRDRVGLRNEQFF; DNA: TGCGCCAGCTTACCCCGGGACAGGGTCGGGTTACGTAATGAGCAGTTCTTC
size: NA; J: TRBJ1-1; V: TRBV7-9; length: 14; D: TRBD1; CDR3: CASSLTGGNTEAFF; DNA: TGTGCCAGCAGCTTAACAGGGGGGAACACTGAAGCTTTCTTT
size: NA; J: TRBJ2-2; V: TRBV11-1; length: 12; D: NA; CDR3: CASRQGPGELFF; DNA: TGTGCCAGCAGACAGGGACCCGGGGAGCTGTTTTTT
size: NA; J: TRBJ1-2; V: TRBV7-9; length: 16; D: TRBD1; CDR3: CASNLPPYQGAYGYTF; DNA: TGTGCCAGCAACCTACCTCCTTACCAGGGGGCCTATGGCTACACCTTC
size: NA; J: TRBJ2-3; V: TRBV6-5; length: 15; D: TRBD2; CDR3: CASTISGGAAGTQYF; DNA: TGTGCCAGCACCATAAGCGGGGGGGCTGCTGGTACGCAGTATTTT
size: NA; J: TRBJ2-1; V: TRBV5-1; length: 16; D: TRBD2; CDR3: CASSLPGLAGPREQFF; DNA: TGCGCCAGCAGCTTGCCGGGACTAGCGGGACCCCGCGAGCAGTTCTTC
size: NA; J: TRBJ1-1; V: TRBV28; length: 15; D: TRBD1; CDR3: CASSFRGGMNTEAFF; DNA: TGTGCCAGCAGTTTCAGAGGGGGCATGAACACTGAAGCTTTCTTT
size: NA; J: TRBJ2-3; V: TRBV11-3; length: 16; D: TRBD2; CDR3: CASSPGTSLITDTQYF; DNA: TGTGCCAGCAGCCCCGGGACTAGCCTAATCACAGATACGCAGTATTTT
size: NA; J: TRBJ1-2; V: TRBV28; length: 15; D: TRBD1; CDR3: CASRGRGRGNYGYTF; DNA: TGTGCCAGCAGGGGCAGGGGGCGCGGTAACTATGGCTACACCTTC
size: NA; J: TRBJ2-4; V: TRBV2; length: 15; D: NA; CDR3: CASTGDRLLTSIQYF; DNA: TGTGCCAGCACCGGAGACAGGTTATTAACAAGCATTCAGTACTTC
size: NA; J: TRBJ2-4; V: TRBV5-1; length: 19; D: NA; CDR3: CASSETRLLRFRTKNIQYF; DNA: TGCGCCAGCAGCGAAACTAGGCTTCTGCGCTTCAGGACCAAAAACATTCAGTACTTC
size: NA; J: TRBJ2-7; V: TRBV19; length: 14; D: NA; CDR3: CASSAIFGVDEQYF; DNA: TGTGCCAGTAGTGCAATTTTTGGAGTTGACGAGCAGTACTTC
size: NA; J: TRBJ1-1; V: TRBV5-5; length: 13; D: NA; CDR3: CASTRGGDPEAFF; DNA: TGTGCCAGCACCCGCGGGGGGGACCCTGAAGCTTTCTTT
size: NA; J: TRBJ1-3; V: TRBV15; length: 19; D: TRBD1; CDR3: CATSEGDRGPISSGNTIYF; DNA: TGTGCCACCAGCGAAGGAGACAGGGGCCCCATTAGCTCTGGAAACACCATATATTTT
size: NA; J: TRBJ1-5; V: TRBV2; length: 15; D: NA; CDR3: CASSESRGSNQPQHF; DNA: TGTGCCAGCAGTGAAAGCAGGGGTAGCAATCAGCCCCAGCATTTT
size: few; J: TRBJ1-1; V: TRBV30; length: 14; D: NA; CDR3: CAWSFYPMSTEAFF; DNA: TGTGCCTGGAGTTTTTACCCCATGAGCACTGAAGCTTTCTTT
size: NA; J: TRBJ2-1; V: TRBV28; length: 15; D: TRBD1; CDR3: CASSFKGTGAHEQFF; DNA: TGTGCCAGCAGTTTTAAAGGGACAGGGGCGCATGAGCAGTTCTTC
size: NA; J: TRBJ1-6; V: TRBV11-1; length: 14; D: TRBD1; CDR3: CASSRQGGNSPLHF; DNA: TGTGCCAGCAGTAGACAGGGGGGGAATTCACCCCTCCACTTT
size: few; J: TRBJ1-4; V: TRBV30; length: 14; D: NA; CDR3: CAWSGGGTNEKLFF; DNA: TGTGCCTGGAGCGGGGGGGGCACTAATGAAAAACTGTTTTTT
size: NA; J: TRBJ2-1; V: TRBV24-1; length: 15; D: TRBD2; CDR3: CATSAPLAGFNEQFF; DNA: TGTGCCACCAGTGCCCCACTAGCGGGTTTTAATGAGCAGTTCTTC
size: NA; J: TRBJ1-6; V: TRBV11-2; length: 13; D: NA; CDR3: CATTPGGNSPLHF; DNA: TGTGCCACCACCCCGGGGGGCAATTCACCCCTCCACTTT
size: NA; J: TRBJ2-7; V: TRBV9; length: 15; D: TRBD1; CDR3: CASSVMTGDLGEQYF; DNA: TGTGCCAGCAGCGTAATGACAGGGGACTTGGGTGAGCAGTACTTC
size: many; J: TRBJ2-1; V: TRBV29-1; length: 14; D: NA; CDR3: CSDRQVGSYNEQFF; DNA: TGCAGCGACCGACAGGTGGGCTCCTACAATGAGCAGTTCTTC
size: NA; J: TRBJ1-5; V: TRBV28; length: 15; D: NA; CDR3: CASSHGVGANQPQHF; DNA: TGTGCCAGCAGCCACGGCGTAGGGGCCAATCAGCCCCAGCATTTT
size: NA; J: TRBJ2-3; V: TRBV9; length: 15; D: TRBD1; CDR3: CASSVGQGARDTQYF; DNA: TGTGCCAGCAGCGTAGGACAGGGGGCAAGAGATACGCAGTATTTT
size: NA; J: TRBJ2-7; V: TRBV10-3; length: 13; D: NA; CDR3: CAISYRDVGEQYF; DNA: TGTGCCATCAGTTACAGGGATGTGGGCGAGCAGTACTTC
size: NA; J: TRBJ2-1; V: TRBV6-5; length: 13; D: NA; CDR3: CASSYYRGNEQFF; DNA: TGTGCCAGCAGTTACTACCGAGGGAATGAGCAGTTCTTC
size: NA; J: TRBJ1-2; V: TRBV29-1; length: 15; D: NA; CDR3: CGMAGLGAGIYGYTF; DNA: TGCGGTATGGCAGGCCTCGGCGCAGGTATCTATGGCTACACCTTC
size: many; J: TRBJ1-4; V: TRBV15; length: 15; D: NA; CDR3: CATSSATGSNEKLFF; DNA: TGTGCCACCAGCAGTGCTACCGGTTCGAATGAAAAACTGTTTTTT
size: NA; J: TRBJ1-2; V: TRBV28; length: 14; D: TRBD1; CDR3: CASSLGRAGGGYTF; DNA: TGTGCCAGCAGTTTGGGGAGGGCAGGGGGCGGCTACACCTTC
size: NA; J: TRBJ2-5; V: TRBV6-5; length: 15; D: NA; CDR3: CASTPRGWDQETQYF; DNA: TGTGCCAGCACCCCAAGGGGGTGGGATCAAGAGACCCAGTACTTC
size: NA; J: TRBJ2-7; V: TRBV28; length: 16; D: TRBD1; CDR3: CASSFYPGTGGYEQYF; DNA: TGTGCCAGCAGTTTCTACCCCGGGACAGGGGGTTACGAGCAGTACTTC
size: NA; J: TRBJ1-1; V: TRBV5-5; length: 13; D: NA; CDR3: CASSFRGGVEAFF; DNA: TGTGCCAGCAGCTTTAGAGGGGGGGTTGAAGCTTTCTTT
size: NA; J: TRBJ1-4; V: TRBV6-5; length: 14; D: NA; CDR3: CASNTAAGNEKLFF; DNA: TGTGCCAGCAACACCGCGGCGGGTAATGAAAAACTGTTTTTT
size: NA; J: TRBJ1-6; V: TRBV6-5; length: 12; D: TRBD1; CDR3: CASSGQDSPLHF; DNA: TGTGCCAGCAGCGGACAGGATTCACCCCTCCACTTT
size: NA; J: TRBJ1-1; V: TRBV19; length: 16; D: TRBD1; CDR3: CASSIDVRGPWTEAFF; DNA: TGTGCCAGTAGTATAGATGTGAGGGGGCCTTGGACTGAAGCTTTCTTT
size: NA; J: TRBJ2-2; V: TRBV9; length: 15; D: NA; CDR3: CASSVGTILTGELFF; DNA: TGTGCCAGCAGCGTAGGGACTATCCTCACCGGGGAGCTGTTTTTT
size: NA; J: TRBJ2-7; V: TRBV7-9; length: 12; D: NA; CDR3: CASSLVSLEQYF; DNA: TGTGCCAGCAGCTTGGTAAGCCTCGAGCAGTACTTC
size: NA; J: TRBJ1-1; V: TRBV6-1; length: 15; D: TRBD1; CDR3: CASSDVIRGDTEAFF; DNA: TGTGCCAGCAGTGATGTTATCAGGGGGGACACTGAAGCTTTCTTT
size: once; J: TRBJ1-5; V: TRBV27; length: 15; D: TRBD1; CDR3: CASKSGTGVNQPQHF; DNA: TGTGCCAGCAAATCCGGGACAGGGGTTAATCAGCCCCAGCATTTT